The 20 T cell receptor beta chains reported below all come from one sample, sequenced in a study of CD8+CD57+ T cells in acquired aplastic anemia. Sequencing involved patients with CD8+CD57+ cell expansion previously shown by flow cytometry. TCR beta VDJ and CDR3 profiles were obtained from a genomic DNA template. MiXCR, applied by TCRdb to the reads, yields one record per CDR3 protein. The data hold roughly 170,000 distinct CDR3 sequences, with 45% to 60% observed a single time. Input material: sorted CD4+, CD8+, or CD8+CD57+ T cells (not recorded which) from PBMCs. The receptors come from a human donor with aplastic anemia.

The sample holds many counts of this clonotype. The chain uses TRBV19 and TRBJ2-5, with 10 bases fitting TRBD2. V lost 4 bases and J lost 4; bases outside the gene matches: 18. The germline CDR1 and CDR2 sequences are LNHDA and SQIVND (reference sequence). The CDR3 runs 19 residues. CDR3 bases: TGTGCCAGTAGTACAGAAATGGCCCTTAGCGGGGGGCGGGCAGAGACCCAGTACTTC. As protein: CASSTEMALSGGRAETQYF. The entire variable domain, with the rest obtained from reference TRBV19 and TRBJ2-5, is as follows: DGGITQSPKYLFRKEGQNVTLSCEQNLNHDAMYWYRQDPGQGLRLIYYSQIVNDFQKGDIAEGYSVSREKKESFPLTVTSAQKNPTAFYLCASSTEMALSGGRAETQYFGPGTRLLVL.

The genes are TRBV9 and TRBJ1-5, with a tentative D call TRBD1 (5 bases). Trimming stripped 0 bases from V and 11 bases from J, with 15 bases between. Germline CDR1 reads SGDLS; CDR2 reads YYNGEE. CDR3 length: 14 residues. CDR3 loop: CASSVDLDRSAQHF. CDR3 sequence (DNA): TGTGCCAGCAGCGTAGACCTCGACAGATCAGCCCAGCATTTT.

This clonotype was seen ten or more times. V is TRBV10-3 and J is TRBJ2-7, with D uncertain. V was shortened by 0 bases and J by 0 bases, with 9 bases between the two germline ends. CDR1 and CDR2 (germline): ENHRY, SYGVKD. The CDR3 length is 15 residues. DNA for the CDR3: TGTGCCATCAGTGAGTCGCCAGCCCTCTCCTACGAGCAGTACTTC. This gives the protein CAISESPALSYEQYF.

This clonotype was seen many times. The junction departs from germline at one end; a sequencing error may be responsible. This chain joins TRBV20-1 and TRBJ1-4; D ambiguous. This CDR3 spans 14 amino acids. Looked up from germline, CDR1 is DFQATT and CDR2 is SNEGSKA (reference sequence). The CDR3, as DNA: TGCAGTGCTAGAGATATCCTGACGCTCAGCAGTATGATTTTT. Translating it yields CSARDILTLSSMIF.

This clonotype was counted a single time. The chain links TRBV2 to TRBJ1-3; D gene unclear. This CDR3 has 13 residues. The germline V gene encodes CDR1 SNHLY and CDR2 FYNNEI. The germline V and J ends were trimmed by 6 bases and 0 bases, with 6 bases remaining between them. The CDR3 reads CASRQDSGNTIYF. The CDR3 coding sequence is TGTGCCAGCAGACAAGACTCTGGAAACACCATATATTTT.

CDR3 region: CASSDTPPSYGYTF. The CDR3 bases are TGTGCCAGCAGTGATACCCCACCAAGCTATGGCTACACCTTC. The J gene is TRBJ1-2, the V gene TRBV2, with no clear D. Germline lookup yields CDR1 SNHLY and CDR2 FYNNEI. V lost 3 bases to trimming and J lost 4 bases, with 12 bases between them. The CDR3 length is 14 residues.

This clonotype has just one count. The V and J genes are TRBV20-1 and TRBJ2-6, with 10 bases lining up with TRBD1. CDR1 DFQATT and CDR2 SNEGSKA come from the germline V gene (reference sequence). The CDR3 extends over 18 amino acids. V gave up 4 bases and J gave up 3 bases; unmatched junction bases: 12. The CDR3 DNA reads as TGCAGTGCTACCCCCAAGGACAGGGGGAATAATGGGGCCAACGTCCTGACTTTC. It yields the protein CSATPKDRGNNGANVLTF.

The V gene is TRBV2, the J gene TRBJ2-2; D ambiguous. The germline V and J ends were trimmed by 7 bases and 8 bases, with 2 bases remaining between them. The CDR3 spans 9 residues. CDR1 and CDR2 from the germline V gene are SNHLY and FYNNEI. The CDR3 sequence: CASTGELFF. The CDR3 nucleotides are TGTGCCAGCACAGGGGAGCTGTTTTTT.

The V and J genes are TRBV10-3 and TRBJ1-2; a possible D gene is TRBD1 (6 bases). Germline values: CDR1 ENHRY, CDR2 SYGVKD. The CDR3 runs 14 residues. V was cut by 2 bases and J by 4 bases, with 11 bases left in between. CDR3 protein: CAISEEQGIYGYTF. The CDR3 DNA reads TGTGCCATCAGTGAGGAACAGGGAATCTATGGCTACACCTTC.

This chain uses TRBV24-1 with TRBJ2-3; unclear D gene. This CDR3 spans 15 amino acids. Trimming shortened V by 3 bases and J by 2 bases, and 11 bases separated the two germline ends. From germline, CDR1 is KGHDR and CDR2 SFDVKD. The CDR3 here is CATSDPAGDTDTQYF. The CDR3 nucleotides are TGTGCCACCAGTGATCCGGCCGGAGACACAGATACGCAGTATTTT.

Ten or more counts support this clonotype. The V and J genes are TRBV2 and TRBJ1-5, with D maybe TRBD1 (6 bases). V lost 6 bases to trimming and J lost 0 bases, with 18 bases between them. The CDR3 has 17 amino acids. Germline V gene data show CDR1 as SNHLY and CDR2 as FYNNEI. CDR3 residues: CASRREGGLYSNQPQHF. Here the CDR3 DNA reads TGTGCCAGCAGGCGTGAGGGGGGACTGTATAGCAATCAGCCCCAGCATTTT.

The sample holds one count of this clonotype. The V call is TRBV12-5, the J call TRBJ2-5; D remains unclear. With 2 bases removed from V and 9 bases from J, the gap between germline ends came to 7 bases. Germline V lookup: CDR1 LGHNT, CDR2 FRNRAP. This CDR3 region has 11 residues. In DNA form, the CDR3 reads TGTGCTAGTGGTTTGAATCCTGCCCAGTACTTC. It yields the protein CASGLNPAQYF.

This clonotype was recorded at least ten times. The CDR3 sequence: CASSSGRGAGGEQFF. The CDR3 region has the DNA TGTGCCAGCAGCTCGGGGCGGGGAGCCGGTGGGGAGCAGTTCTTC. V gene TRBV9 combines with J gene TRBJ2-1; a weak D match, TRBD2 (6 bases). V was clipped by 4 bases and J by 10 bases, with 21 bases between them. Germline assignment: CDR1 SGDLS and CDR2 YYNGEE. This CDR3 comprises 15 residues.

The CDR3 DNA follows: TGCGCCAGCAGCTTGTCAGGAACGAACACTGAAGCTTTCTTT. Translating it yields CASSLSGTNTEAFF. The chain links TRBV5-1 to TRBJ1-1; no definite D call. Germline V gene data show CDR1 as SGHRS and CDR2 as YFSETQ. Between the trimmed V and J ends, which lost 1 base and 1 base, there was a span of 8 bases. The CDR3 contains 14 residues. Together with reference TRBV5-1 and TRBJ1-1, the CDR3 gives the full variable domain: KAGVTQTPRYLIKTRGQQVTLSCSPISGHRSVSWYQQTPGQGLQFLFEYFSETQRNKGNFPGRFSGRQFSNSRSEMNVSTLELGDSALYLCASSLSGTNTEAFFGQGTRLTVV.

The V and J genes are TRBV2 and TRBJ2-6; D is unresolved. The CDR3 has 14 amino acids. V lost 7 bases to trimming and J lost 0 bases, with 7 bases between them. Per the germline V gene, CDR1 is SNHLY and CDR2 is FYNNEI. The CDR3 reads CASTLPSGANVLTF. The CDR3 DNA follows: TGTGCCAGCACCTTACCCTCTGGGGCCAACGTCCTGACTTTC.

This clonotype was picked up many times. The chain carries TRBV5-1 and TRBJ1-2; D ambiguous. V lost 4 bases and J 4 bases, leaving 11 bases between the germline ends. Germline CDR1 reads SGHRS; CDR2 reads YFSETQ. The CDR3 runs 13 residues. CDR3 DNA: TGCGCCAGCAGCCCACCCGAGGGCTATGGCTACACCTTC. Protein: CASSPPEGYGYTF.

V is TRBV9 and J is TRBJ1-2; the D is unclear. The germline V gene has CDR1 SGDLS and CDR2 YYNGEE. Trimming took 5 bases from V and 3 from J, leaving 11 bases between them. CDR3 size: 13 residues. The CDR3 DNA reads TGTGCCAGCAGTTCCGTGGCTTACTATGGCTACACCTTC. This sequence encodes CASSSVAYYGYTF.

The rearrangement links TRBV9 to TRBJ1-1; D not resolved. Germline V gene sequence: CDR1 SGDLS, CDR2 YYNGEE. Trimming left V 3 bases short and J 0 bases short, with 9 bases between. The CDR3 spans 14 residues. Here the CDR3 reads CASSDGQMNTEAFF. In DNA form, the CDR3 reads TGTGCCAGCAGCGACGGTCAGATGAACACTGAAGCTTTCTTT.

This chain uses TRBV27 with TRBJ2-6; D uncertain. From germline, CDR1 is MNHEY and CDR2 SMNVEV (reference sequence). V lost 0 bases to trimming and J lost 0 bases, with 3 bases between them. The CDR3 has 15 residues. The CDR3 reads CASSLSISGANVLTF. In DNA, the CDR3 is TGTGCCAGCAGTTTATCCATCTCTGGGGCCAACGTCCTGACTTTC.

This chain connects TRBV2 to TRBJ2-7, with D perhaps TRBD2 (5 bases). Germline assignment: CDR1 SNHLY and CDR2 FYNNEI. The CDR3 is 12 amino acids. The V end lost 5 bases, the J end lost 2 bases, and 7 bases lay between the germline ends. The CDR3 sequence: CASSKEAYEQYF. CDR3 bases: TGTGCCAGCAGTAAGGAGGCCTACGAGCAGTACTTC.